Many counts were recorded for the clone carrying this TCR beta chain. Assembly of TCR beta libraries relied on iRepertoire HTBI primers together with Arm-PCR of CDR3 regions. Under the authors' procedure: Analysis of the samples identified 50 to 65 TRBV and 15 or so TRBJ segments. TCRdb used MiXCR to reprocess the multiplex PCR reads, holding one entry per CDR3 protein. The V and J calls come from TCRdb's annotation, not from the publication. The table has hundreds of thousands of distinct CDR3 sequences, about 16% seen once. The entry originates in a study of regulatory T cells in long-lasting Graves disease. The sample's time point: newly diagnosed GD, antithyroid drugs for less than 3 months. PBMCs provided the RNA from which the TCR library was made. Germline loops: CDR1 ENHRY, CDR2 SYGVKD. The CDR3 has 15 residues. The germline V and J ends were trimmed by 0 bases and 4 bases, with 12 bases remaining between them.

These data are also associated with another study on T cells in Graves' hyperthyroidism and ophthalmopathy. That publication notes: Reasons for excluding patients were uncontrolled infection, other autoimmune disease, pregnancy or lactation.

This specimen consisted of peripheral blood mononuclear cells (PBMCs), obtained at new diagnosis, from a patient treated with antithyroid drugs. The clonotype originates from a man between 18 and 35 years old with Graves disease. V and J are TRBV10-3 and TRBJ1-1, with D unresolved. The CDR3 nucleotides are TGTGCCATCAGTGAGTCCGGGGAGTTGGGCACTGAAGCTTTCTTT. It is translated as CAISESGELGTEAFF.